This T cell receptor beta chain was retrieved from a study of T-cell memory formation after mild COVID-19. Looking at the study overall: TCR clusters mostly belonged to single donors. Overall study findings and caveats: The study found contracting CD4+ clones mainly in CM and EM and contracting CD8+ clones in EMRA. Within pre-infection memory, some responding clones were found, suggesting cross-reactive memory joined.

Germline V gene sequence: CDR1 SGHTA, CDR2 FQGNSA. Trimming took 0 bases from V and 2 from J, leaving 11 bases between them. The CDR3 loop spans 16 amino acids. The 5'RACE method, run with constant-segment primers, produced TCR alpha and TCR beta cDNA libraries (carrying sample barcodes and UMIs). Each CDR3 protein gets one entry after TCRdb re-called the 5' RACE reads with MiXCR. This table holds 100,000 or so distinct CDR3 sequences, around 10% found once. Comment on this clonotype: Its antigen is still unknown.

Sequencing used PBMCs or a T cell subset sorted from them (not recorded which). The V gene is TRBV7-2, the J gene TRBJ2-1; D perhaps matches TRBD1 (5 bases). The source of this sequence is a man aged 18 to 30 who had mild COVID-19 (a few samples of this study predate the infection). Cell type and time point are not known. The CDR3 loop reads CASSLAIGAPYNEQFF. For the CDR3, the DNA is TGTGCCAGCAGCTTAGCGATAGGGGCCCCCTACAATGAGCAGTTCTTC.